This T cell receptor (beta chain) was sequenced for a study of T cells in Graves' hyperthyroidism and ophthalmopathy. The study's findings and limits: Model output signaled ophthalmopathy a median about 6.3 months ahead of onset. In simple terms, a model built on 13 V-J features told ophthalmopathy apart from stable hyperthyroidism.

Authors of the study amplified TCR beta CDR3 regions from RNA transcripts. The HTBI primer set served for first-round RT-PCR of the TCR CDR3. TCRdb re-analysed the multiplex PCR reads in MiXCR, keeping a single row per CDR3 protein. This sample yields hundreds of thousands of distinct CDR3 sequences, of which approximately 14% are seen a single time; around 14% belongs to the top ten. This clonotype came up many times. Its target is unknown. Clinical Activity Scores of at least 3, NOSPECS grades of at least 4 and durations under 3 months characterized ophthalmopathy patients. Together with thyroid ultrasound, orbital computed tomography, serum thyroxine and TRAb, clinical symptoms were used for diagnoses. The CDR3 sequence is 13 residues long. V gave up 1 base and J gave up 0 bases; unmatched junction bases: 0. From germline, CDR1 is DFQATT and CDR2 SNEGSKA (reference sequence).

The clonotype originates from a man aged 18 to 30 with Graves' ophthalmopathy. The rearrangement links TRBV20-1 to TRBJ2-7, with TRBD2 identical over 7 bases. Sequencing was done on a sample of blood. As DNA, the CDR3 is TGCAGTGCTAGAGTAGCGGGCTCCTACGAGCAGTACTTC. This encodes CSARVAGSYEQYF.